This paragraph covers one T cell receptor beta chain sequence. The data belong to a study of patients and donors after allogeneic stem cell transplantation. CDR3 length equals 12 residues. Trimming removed 10 bases from V and 0 bases from J, with 8 bases in between. Via MiXCR, TCRdb re-called the RT-PCR reads, giving one row per CDR3 protein. Among about 960,000 distinct CDR3 sequences listed, more than 15% were seen once. The sequencing sample was made of blood, either unsorted or a sorted T cell fraction (not recorded which). The chain has TRBV12-3 or TRBV12-4 and TRBJ2-3; D is ambiguous. The source of this sequence is a human donor who was either an allogeneic HSCT recipient or a stem cell or donor lymphocyte infusion donor (not recorded which). It is not recorded whose cells these are; they may come from a transplant donor. CDR3 bases: TGTGCCACGAAGTCCAGCACAGATACGCAGTATTTT. Translated, it gives CATKSSTDTQYF.